This T cell receptor beta chain was identified during a study of cytomegalovirus exposure and HLA in healthy donors (dated by TCRdb to about 2017). Regarding the complete study: An earlier analysis of 587 of the donors reported approximately 300 Gb of sequence data and some 120 million unique TCR beta sequences from 150 million to 200 million T cells. In a later analysis, previously published TCR beta repertoires from about 670 donors were re-analyzed and high-resolution HLA genotyping was added so that TCR occurrence patterns could be studied. Roughly five DR-DQ haplotypes were treated as single units for association and clustering because of strong linkage in the cohort. A later genetic analysis used genome-wide SNP genotypes for about 60% of the 666 donors, treating that subset as a discovery cohort. Typing coverage varied by locus: roughly 620-640 donors for A, B, C, DRB1 and DQB1; approximately 500 for DQA1; around 610 for DPA1; 450 to 480 for DPB1. Rather than using new phenotypic data, the later analysis identified candidate immune exposures from TCR beta sequences and from how often those sequences occurred across donors. The study aimed to test whether signatures of past pathogen exposure could be identified by cataloging public T cell receptors. The study combined high-throughput TCR immunosequencing, statistical association of individual TCRs with disease status, and machine learning to predict cytomegalovirus infection status. A separate validation cohort of over 95 different subjects was used in addition to the roughly 700-subject first cohort. Donor age, sex, ethnicity and CMV serostatus were compiled alongside the repertoire data. An earlier analysis of approximately 630 of the donors applied high-throughput TCR beta sequencing to assess whether each TCR beta V gene segment acted as functional or pseudogenic. Among roughly 400 genotyped donors of the cohort, an average of about 240,000 unique TCR beta nucleotide sequences was sequenced per donor, of which roughly 17% were non-productive. All discovery cohort repertoires had been generated using a single sequencing platform. An early release that covered roughly 600 HLA-typed donors contained approximately 320 gigabases of sequencing data and 70 million to 100 million unique TCR sequences. Among the approximately 400 genotyped donors, around 81% belonged to the genetic ancestry cluster associated with self-reported Caucasian donors. Both class I and class II loci were covered by HLA typing, at four-digit resolution. The study profiled the T cell repertoires of fewer than 850 subjects by immunosequencing and related them to cytomegalovirus serostatus.

Library construction relied on the immunoSEQ multiplex PCR assay. The multiplex PCR relied on a mix of 60 forward primers for TCR Vbeta segments and 13 reverse primers for TCR Jbeta segments. The CDR3 region of rearranged TCR beta genes was amplified from genomic DNA by a multiplex PCR assay. On the Illumina HiSeq System, the amplified TCR beta libraries were sequenced as 87-base-pair reads. Concerning the study's data processing: Across the 600 to 700 repertoires, a later analysis counted 75 million to 90 million unique TCR beta chains, approximately 10 million of which were shared by at least two donors. Raw reads were error-corrected and collapsed into unique sequences with a nearest-neighbor algorithm that merged closely related sequences to remove PCR and sequencing errors. CDR3 sequences were aligned to IMGT reference sequences to assign V, D and J gene segments. For a sequence to be retained, at least a six-nucleotide match to both a V gene segment and a J gene segment was required. Rearrangements were called productive when the CDR3 lacked stop codons and stayed in frame with V and J; all others were non-productive. CDR3 was defined according to IMGT convention as the region running from the second conserved V-encoded cysteine to the conserved J-encoded phenylalanine. The earlier analysis of more than 450 of the donors excluded sequences that lacked an unambiguous match to a single V gene segment. An earlier analysis of a few hundred of the donors classified V segments as functional when productive rearrangements were above 56.7% and as segregating when the standard deviation between donors was above 5%. A statistical classification framework was developed to diagnose cytomegalovirus status using the catalog of TCR beta chain sequences. In a later analysis, TCR nucleotide sequences were compared against IMGT/GENE-DB human TR gene sequences so that V and J genes could be assigned. The TCRdist pipeline was used in a later analysis to assign CDR3 sequences and most-parsimonious VDJ recombination scenarios. In a later analysis, each TCR beta chain was defined by its CDR3 amino acid sequence together with its V-gene family, and reads lacking a unique V-gene family were excluded. As a way to deal with suspected cross-contamination and a sequencing artifact, a later analysis dropped 500 to 700 nucleotide sequences that were highly shared and had low generation probability. In a later analysis, a clonal expansion index for each public chain was calculated from normalized within-repertoire ranks of inferred template counts. Generation probabilities in a later analysis came from a VDJ recombination model fitted to out-of-frame rearrangements, and those results were checked against IGoR. A later analysis scored TCR-TCR, TCR-HLA and TCR-CMV co-occurrence with hypergeometric tests, applying a repertoire-size bias correction to TCR pairs. A later analysis estimated false discovery rates by permuting HLA or CMV assignments 20 times. A later analysis grouped co-occurring TCRs with DBSCAN, adding TCRdist sequence similarity when clustering within HLA-allele-positive subsets. For co-occurrence clustering, repertoires with fewer than 30,000 or more than 120,000 public chains were excluded, along with 4 to 6 repertoires with anomalous nucleotide sharing. The clones in this table, taken by TCRdb from immuneACCESS, are in-frame only. Not every clone is retained; where verified, under half of the shortfall comes from an unresolved V gene, and the cause of the rest is unknown. V and J calls and clone size follow that table, whereas D and trimming were derived from the DNA. The sample data list 120,000 or so clones, and over 65% of these were observed just once. The ten largest make up approximately 8.5% of the sample.

CDR3 length: 13 amino acids, cysteine to phenylalanine. This entry keeps only the CDR3 DNA: 39 bases, framed from base 1. V was cut back by 0 bases and J by 3 bases, leaving a gap of 5 bases between them. The germline V gene encodes CDR1 SGHAT and CDR2 FQNNGV. This clone was seen only once. The target of this receptor is not known. No base-level quality is on record; no much larger clone is a single base apart. What the work shows at the level of the full study, not this receptor alone: For the cohort, immune exposure information was limited to CMV serostatus. In vitro tests confirmed that three of the cytomegalovirus-associated TCR beta chains recognize cytomegalovirus antigens. When HLA alleles, especially DR and DQ, strongly co-occurred, attributing TCR associations to individual alleles was difficult. The earlier analysis of approximately 560 of the donors excluded 15 to 20 rarely observed V segments, including chromosome 9 orphons, because counts were too low. Presence/absence analyses assumed roughly uniform sequencing depth across donors, an assumption that may not hold. The study gave a list of around 170 TCR beta chains associated with cytomegalovirus. Some IMGT-functional V segments, including TRBV6-2 and TRBV6-3, could not be told apart with the 87-base-pair reads, so those segments were excluded. Compared with equally common non-associated chains, HLA-associated TCR beta chains in a later analysis were more clonally expanded and had lower generation probabilities. The classifier was reported to diagnose cytomegalovirus status with high specificity and sensitivity in both the original and validation cohorts. Linkage disequilibrium might explain the correlated functional status among segregating V segments, but an unknown experimental factor could not be excluded. Because some donors lacked HLA typing at each locus, the association tests relied only on the typed subset. A further reported finding was that TCR beta sequences accurately predicted the HLA-A and HLA-B alleles for most subjects in the first cohort. The authors suggested that the approach could potentially be generalized to other disease states and immunological phenotypes. Specific HLA alleles were associated with roughly 17,000 TCR beta sequences at a false discovery rate of 0.05 in a later analysis. In a later analysis, TCR association rates were found to vary across HLA loci, with the most associated TCRs seen for DRB1 alleles and the fewest for HLA-C alleles. A later analysis found that most CMV-associated TCR beta chains appeared HLA-restricted, with HLA associations seemingly driven largely by CMV exposure. A cluster of highly shared sequence variants was judged likely to be a technical artifact of the sequencing pipeline. This cohort had only TCR beta chains sequenced, and the lack of alpha or paired-chain data limited which features could be detected. Several of the top co-occurrence clusters appeared to be linked to parvovirus B19, influenza, CMV and Epstein-Barr virus, according to a later analysis. In an earlier analysis of some 500 of the donors, most TCR beta V segments were observed in productive rearrangements about 87% or about 30% of the time, broadly matching IMGT annotations. Across donors, most TCR sequences were observed very rarely, whereas some public TCRs were present in many individuals. A later genetic analysis associated a missense DCLRE1C variant with V-gene and J-gene trimming of TCR beta chains, and an independent cohort replicated the association. According to a later genetic analysis, donors in an Asian-associated ancestry cluster had fewer N-insertions in productive TCRs than the approximately 700-donor mean.

In total, over 600 healthy bone marrow donors made up the cohort. At the time of sampling, every cohort member was nominally healthy, though immune exposures that went unrecorded were likely present. The donor tested CMV seropositive and was one of the 289 seropositive cohort members. A peripheral blood sample was collected from each donor, and TCR beta sequencing was performed on peripheral blood mononuclear cells. The Qiagen DNeasy Blood Extraction Kit was used to extract genomic DNA from the blood cell samples. This TCR was recovered from a woman in her forties in good health and CMV-seropositive. Here the chain combines TRBV11-2 and TRBJ1-1, with no confidently assigned D gene. The sample comprised PBMCs. The CDR3 loop reads CASSLEGHTEAFF. DNA sequence: TGTGCCAGCAGCTTAGAGGGCCACACTGAAGCTTTCTTT.